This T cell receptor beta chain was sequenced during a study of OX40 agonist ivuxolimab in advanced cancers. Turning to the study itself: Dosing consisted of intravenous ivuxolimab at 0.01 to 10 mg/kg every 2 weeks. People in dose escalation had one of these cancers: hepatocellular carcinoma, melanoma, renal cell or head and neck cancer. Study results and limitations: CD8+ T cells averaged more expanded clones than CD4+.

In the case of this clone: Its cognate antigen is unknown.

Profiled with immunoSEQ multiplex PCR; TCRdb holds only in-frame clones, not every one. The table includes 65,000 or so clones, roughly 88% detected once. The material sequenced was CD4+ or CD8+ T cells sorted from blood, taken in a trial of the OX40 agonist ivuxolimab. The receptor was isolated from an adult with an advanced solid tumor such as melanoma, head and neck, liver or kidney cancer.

The CDR3 region is CASSLDRGTYNEQFF. Here the CDR3 DNA reads TGTGCCAGCAGCTTAGACAGGGGTACCTACAATGAGCAGTTCTTC. The rearrangement uses TRBV11-2 and TRBJ2-1, with D possibly matching TRBD1 (6 bases). Between the trimmed V and J ends, which lost 0 bases and 2 bases, there was a span of 8 bases. CDR1 is SGHAT, CDR2 FQNNGV, per germline. The CDR3 has 15 residues.